There are many counts of the clone carrying this T cell receptor beta chain. The antigen is undetermined. Per the original data handling: A papillary thyroid cancer distant-metastasis classifier was built from CDR3 differences across clinicopathological groups. TCRdb reassembled clones from the PCR reads with MiXCR. These V and J calls originate from TCRdb's pipeline instead of the authors' own analysis. This sample has under 100,000 clones; around 7.8% occur once, and the top ten carry more than 8%. The data stem from a study of metastatic and nonmetastatic thyroid tumors. Whole-study context: The study looked at repertoires side by side in blood and in tumor or nodule tissue from malignant and benign thyroid patients. Findings and caveats of the study: The reported finding was significantly higher TCR beta diversity in malignant thyroid tumors relative to benign nodules, in blood and tumor.

Before thyroid surgery, none of the patients had received any treatment. The CDR3 extends over 16 amino acids. Germline-derived CDR1 and CDR2 are MNHEY and SVGAGI. Trimming removed 2 bases from V and 8 bases from J, with 16 bases in between. V is TRBV6-5 and J is TRBJ1-6; D is unclear. What was sequenced was blood. The receptor comes from a female donor with papillary thyroid cancer or a benign thyroid nodule (not recorded which). Some clones in this sample may be carry-over from other donors' samples. The CDR3 bases are TGTGCCAGCAGTTACCTCGACGGACGGAGGGATTCACCCCTCCACTTT. This translates into CASSYLDGRRDSPLHF.